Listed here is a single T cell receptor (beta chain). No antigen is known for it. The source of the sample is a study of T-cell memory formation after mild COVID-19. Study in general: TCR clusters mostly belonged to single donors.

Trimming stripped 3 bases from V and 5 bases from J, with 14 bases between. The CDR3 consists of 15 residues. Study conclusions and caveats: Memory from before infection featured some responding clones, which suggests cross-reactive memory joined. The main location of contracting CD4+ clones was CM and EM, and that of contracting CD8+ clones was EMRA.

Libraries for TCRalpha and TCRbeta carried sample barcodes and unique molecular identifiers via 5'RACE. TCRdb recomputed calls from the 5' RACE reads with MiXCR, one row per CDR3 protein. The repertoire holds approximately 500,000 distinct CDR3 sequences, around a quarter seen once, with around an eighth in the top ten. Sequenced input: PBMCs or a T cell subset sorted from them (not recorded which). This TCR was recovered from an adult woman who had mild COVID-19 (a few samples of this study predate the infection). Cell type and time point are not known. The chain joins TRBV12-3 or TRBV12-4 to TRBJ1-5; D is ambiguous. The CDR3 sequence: CASSLTGLTYQPQHF. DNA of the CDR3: TGTGCCAGCAGTTTGACCGGACTCACCTATCAGCCCCAGCATTTT.